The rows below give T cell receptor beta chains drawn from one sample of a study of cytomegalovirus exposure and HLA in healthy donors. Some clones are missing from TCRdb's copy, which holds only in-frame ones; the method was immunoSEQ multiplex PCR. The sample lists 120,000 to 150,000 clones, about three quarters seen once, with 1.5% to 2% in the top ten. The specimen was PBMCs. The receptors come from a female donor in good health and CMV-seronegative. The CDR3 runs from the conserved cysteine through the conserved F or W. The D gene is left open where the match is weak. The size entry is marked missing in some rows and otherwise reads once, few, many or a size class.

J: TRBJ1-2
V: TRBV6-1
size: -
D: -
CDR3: CASSPAWGDYGYTF
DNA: TGTGCCAGCAGCCCCGCGTGGGGGGACTATGGCTACACCTTC

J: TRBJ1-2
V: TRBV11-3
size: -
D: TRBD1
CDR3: CASSLPQGDGYTF
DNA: TGTGCCAGCAGCTTACCCCAGGGGGATGGCTACACCTTC

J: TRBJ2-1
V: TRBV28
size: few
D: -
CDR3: CASSLPQAYNEQFF
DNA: TGTGCCAGCAGTCTACCACAGGCTTACAATGAGCAGTTCTTC

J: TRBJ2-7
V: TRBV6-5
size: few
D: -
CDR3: CASSWGPTGDEQYF
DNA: TGTGCCAGCAGCTGGGGACCGACGGGAGACGAGCAGTACTTC

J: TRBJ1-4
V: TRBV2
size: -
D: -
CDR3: CASTPDRGHEKLFF
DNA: TGTGCCAGCACCCCTGACAGAGGACATGAAAAACTGTTTTTT

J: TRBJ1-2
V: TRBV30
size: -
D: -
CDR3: CAWSVREGLGYTF
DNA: TGTGCCTGGAGTGTACGAGAGGGCCTCGGCTACACCTTC

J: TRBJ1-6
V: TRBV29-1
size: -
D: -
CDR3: CSVENSTPRVGPRGNSPLHF
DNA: TGCAGCGTTGAAAATTCAACTCCGAGGGTCGGTCCACGGGGTAATTCACCCCTCCACTTT

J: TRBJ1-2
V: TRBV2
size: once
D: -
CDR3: CASRSYGTVGGYPF
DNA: TGTGCCAGCAGGTCTTATGGGACCGTGGGAGGCTACCCCTTC

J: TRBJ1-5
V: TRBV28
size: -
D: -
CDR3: CASSLDTAGDQPQHF
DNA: TGTGCCAGCAGCCTGGACACGGCTGGAGATCAGCCCCAGCATTTT

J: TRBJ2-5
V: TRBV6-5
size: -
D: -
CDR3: CASSRKTFPETQYF
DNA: TGTGCCAGCAGTCGTAAGACATTTCCAGAGACCCAGTACTTC

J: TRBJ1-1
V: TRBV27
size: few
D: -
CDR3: CASSLGRGGTEAFF
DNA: TGTGCCAGCAGTTTGGGCAGGGGTGGCACTGAAGCTTTCTTT

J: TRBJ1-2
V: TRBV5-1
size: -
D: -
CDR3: CASSLGQFNGYGYTF
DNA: TGCGCCAGCAGCTTGGGACAGTTCAACGGGTATGGCTACACCTTC

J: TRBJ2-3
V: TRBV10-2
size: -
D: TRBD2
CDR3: CASSVSGRRADTQYF
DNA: TGCGCCAGCAGCGTCAGCGGGAGGAGGGCAGATACGCAGTATTTT

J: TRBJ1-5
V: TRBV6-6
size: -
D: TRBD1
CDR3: CASSYSPTGGNQPQHF
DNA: TGTGCCAGCAGTTACTCCCCGACAGGGGGTAATCAGCCCCAGCATTTT

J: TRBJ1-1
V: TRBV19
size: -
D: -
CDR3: CASSGQGKGSEAFF
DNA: TGTGCCAGTAGTGGGCAGGGGAAGGGGTCTGAAGCTTTCTTT

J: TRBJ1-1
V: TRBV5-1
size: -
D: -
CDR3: CASSLGHDTEAFF
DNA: TGCGCCAGCAGCTTAGGACACGACACTGAAGCTTTCTTT

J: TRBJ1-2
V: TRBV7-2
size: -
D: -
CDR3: CASSLAPGDYGYTF
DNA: TGTGCCAGCAGCTTAGCGCCAGGGGACTATGGCTACACCTTC

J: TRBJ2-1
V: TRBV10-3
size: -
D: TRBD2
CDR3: CAISESPGLAANNEQFF
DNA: TGTGCCATCAGTGAGTCGCCGGGACTAGCGGCAAACAATGAGCAGTTCTTC

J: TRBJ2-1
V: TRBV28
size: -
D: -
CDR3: CASSFTGSYNEQFF
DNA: TGTGCCAGCAGTTTTACGGGCTCCTACAATGAGCAGTTCTTC

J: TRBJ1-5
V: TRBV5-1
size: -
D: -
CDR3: CASSLDGQGSQPQHF
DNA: TGCGCCAGCAGCTTGGATGGGCAGGGGAGCCAGCCCCAGCATTTT

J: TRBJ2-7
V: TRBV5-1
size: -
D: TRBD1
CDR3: CASSIRDRAYEQYF
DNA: TGCGCCAGCAGCATACGGGACAGGGCCTACGAGCAGTACTTC

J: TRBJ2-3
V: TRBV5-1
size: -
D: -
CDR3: CASSFPSDRRTDTQYF
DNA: TGCGCCAGCAGCTTTCCATCAGACAGACGCACAGATACGCAGTATTTT

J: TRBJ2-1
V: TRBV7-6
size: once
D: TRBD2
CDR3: CASSLGAASGGASEQFF
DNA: TGTGCCAGCAGCTTAGGAGCAGCTAGCGGGGGGGCCAGTGAGCAGTTCTTC

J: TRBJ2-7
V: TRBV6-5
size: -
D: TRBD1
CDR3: CASSFGQDANYEQYF
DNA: TGTGCCAGCAGCTTTGGACAGGATGCTAACTACGAGCAGTACTTC

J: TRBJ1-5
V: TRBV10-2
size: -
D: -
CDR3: CASSESQSNQPQHF
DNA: TGCGCCAGCAGTGAGTCGCAGTCTAATCAGCCCCAGCATTTT

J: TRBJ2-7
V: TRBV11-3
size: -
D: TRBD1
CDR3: CASSQTGVGEQYF
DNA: TGTGCCAGCAGCCAAACAGGGGTCGGAGAGCAGTACTTC

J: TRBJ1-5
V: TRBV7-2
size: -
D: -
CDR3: CASSLARRQWNQPQHF
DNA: TGTGCCAGCAGCTTAGCGCGGCGGCAGTGGAATCAGCCCCAGCATTTT

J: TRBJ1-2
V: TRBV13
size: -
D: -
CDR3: CASSQPLGGPGYGYTF
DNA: TGTGCCAGCAGCCAACCCCTGGGGGGGCCGGGCTATGGCTACACCTTC

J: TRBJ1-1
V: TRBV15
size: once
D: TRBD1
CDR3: CATRGDRGLNTEAFF
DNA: TGTGCCACTCGTGGGGACAGGGGACTGAACACTGAAGCTTTCTTT